Included here is one T cell receptor (beta chain) sequence, with context. Its antigen is as yet unknown. TCRdb's copy holds only in-frame clones and misses some; the assay was immunoSEQ multiplex PCR. The repertoire includes around 90,000 clones, around 85% of them detected once, and 6.3% sits in the top ten. These data are taken from a study of T cell responses to AZD1222 COVID-19 vaccine. Study-wide results and limits: Vaccine-related CD4 TCRs covered spike, predominating at 160-218 and 743-854. Donors were largely white British and mainly female; clonal diversity was possibly underestimated. After two AZD1222 doses, spike-specific TCR breadth and depth rose versus day 0. Reports indicate that nearly half of spike-specific TCRs are directed at unmutated variant regions.

The specimen comprised peripheral blood, sampled on day 0 of AZD1222 vaccination. The sequence was obtained from an adult in good health.

This CDR3 is CASSLARRNLHSPLHF. The DNA for the CDR3 is TGTGCCAGCAGCTTAGCTCGACGGAACTTGCATTCACCCCTCCACTTT. The V call is TRBV7-8, the J call TRBJ1-6, with D unresolved. CDR3 length: 16 residues. Germline V gives CDR1 SGHVS, CDR2 FQNEAQ. The germline V and J ends were trimmed by 0 bases and 8 bases, with 14 bases remaining between them.